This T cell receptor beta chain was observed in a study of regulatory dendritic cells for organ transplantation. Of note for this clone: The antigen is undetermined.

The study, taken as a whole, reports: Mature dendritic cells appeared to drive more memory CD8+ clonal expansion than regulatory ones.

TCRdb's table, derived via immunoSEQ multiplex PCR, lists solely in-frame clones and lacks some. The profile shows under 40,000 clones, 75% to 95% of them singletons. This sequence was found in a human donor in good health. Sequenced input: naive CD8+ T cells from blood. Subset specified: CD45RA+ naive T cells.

The CDR3 reads CASSLSRTESGNTIYF. The DNA of the CDR3 is TGTGCCAGCAGTTTATCCAGGACAGAATCCGGAAACACCATATATTTT. The rearrangement links TRBV27 to TRBJ1-3, with D perhaps matching TRBD1 (6 bases). Germline V gives CDR1 MNHEY, CDR2 SMNVEV (reference sequence). The germline V and J ends were trimmed by 0 bases and 4 bases, with 13 bases remaining between them. The CDR3 spans 16 residues.